These 20 T cell receptor delta chains were all obtained from the same sample, sequenced in a study of gamma-delta chains in newborns, infants, children. TCRdb called clones anew from the reads with CATT. The sample yields 3,400 or so delta-chain clones, 52% seen once. The sample consisted of blood. The receptors originated from a child who received the measles vaccine.

V gene TRDV1 combines with J gene TRDJ1; no reliable D call. The germline V and J ends were trimmed by 4 bases and 1 base, with 31 bases remaining between them. This CDR3 is built from 21 residues. The germline V gene has CDR1 TSWWSYY and CDR2 QGS. CDR3 DNA sequence: TGTGCTCTTGGGGTTTCCATTCTCCAGGTAGGAGTCCCGCAATGCACCGATAAACTCATCTTT. Protein product: CALGVSILQVGVPQCTDKLIF.

Only a few counts were recorded for this clone. The chain is built from TRDV2 and TRDJ1; 11 bases are a match to TRDD3. The CDR3 spans 20 residues. Trimming cost V 3 bases and J 0 bases; bases outside gene matches: 17. Germline values: CDR1 GEAIGNYY, CDR2 EKD. CDR3 bases: TGTGCCTGTGACCCCATACTGGGGGATAGTCGGAAAGATTACACCGATAAACTCATCTTT. Amino acid sequence: CACDPILGDSRKDYTDKLIF.

As concerns this clone: A much bigger clone sits one base away, suggesting this may be a read error. Other DNA sequences of this sample code for an identical CDR3. The J gene is TRDJ1, the V gene TRDV1; 8 positions match TRDD3. CDR3 length equals 21 residues. Germline-derived CDR1 and CDR2 are TSWWSYY and QGS. The CDR3 region has the DNA TGTGCTCTTGGGGAACTAGTGTTATCCAGGAAGGTCTGGGGGAACACTGATAAACTCATCTTT. It yields the protein CALGELVLSRKVWGNTDKLIF.

Regarding this clone: This likely traces to a read error, being one base from a far larger clone. The same CDR3 arises from other DNA sequences in this sample as well. The rearrangement links TRDV2 to TRDJ3; 10 positions match TRDD3. CDR1 and CDR2 (germline): GEAIGNYY, EKD. The CDR3 is 19 residues long. The CDR3: CACDTVLGDVSWDTRQMFF. CDR3 DNA: TGTGCCTGTGACACCGTACTGGGGGATGTCTCCTGGGACACCCGACAAATGTTTTTC.

This clone was counted between two and nine times. The chain has TRDV2 and TRDJ3; D gene ambiguous. CDR1 and CDR2 from the germline V gene are GEAIGNYY and EKD. V dropped 2 bases and J dropped 0 bases, with 7 bases sitting between them. This CDR3 has 16 residues. CDR3 DNA: TGTGCCTGTGACAAAATTAGCTCCTGGGACACCCGACAGATGTTTTTC. Its protein is CACDKISSWDTRQMFF.

The gene calls are TRDV3 and TRDJ1; unclear D gene. The CDR3 sequence is 15 residues long. V was cut by 2 bases and J by 3 bases, with 19 bases left in between. The V gene's germline CDR1 is TVYSNPD and CDR2 GDNSRS (reference sequence). Written as DNA, the CDR3 is TGTGCCTTTGGGTCTTCGGTGTCTGTGTCCGATAAACTCATCTTT. Protein sequence: CAFGSSVSVSDKLIF.

This clone was picked up a small number of times. J is TRDJ3 and V is TRDV2; 8 bases fit TRDD3. Per the germline V gene, CDR1 is GEAIGNYY and CDR2 is EKD. V trimming: 1 base; J trimming: 3 bases; junction bases outside the gene matches: 7. CDR3 size: 18 residues. CDR3 coding DNA: TGTGCCTGTGACACTGCTGGGGGAAACGGCTGGGACACCCGACAGATGTTTTTC. It codes for CACDTAGGNGWDTRQMFF.

A word on this clone: A far larger clone differs by one base, so this is likely a read error. This rearrangement joins TRDV2 to TRDJ3; 12 bases agree with TRDD3. The CDR3 is 18 residues long. In germline, CDR1 is GEAIGNYY, CDR2 EKD. The DNA of the CDR3 is TGTGCCTGTGACACCGTACTGGGGGATACCTGGGACACCCTACAGATGTTTTTC. Residues: CACDTVLGDTWDTLQMFF.

This clone qualifies as large (0.1 to 1%). The same CDR3 also results from other DNA sequences found in this sample. The V call is TRDV2, the J call TRDJ3, with 10 bases matching TRDD3. The germline V gene has CDR1 GEAIGNYY and CDR2 EKD. The CDR3 has 18 amino acids. The ends lost 1 base at V and 0 bases at J; junction bases unmatched: 2. The CDR3 loop reads CACDTGGYSSWDTRQMFF. As DNA, the CDR3 is TGTGCCTGTGACACTGGGGGATACAGCTCCTGGGACACCCGACAGATGTTTTTC.

Comments on this clone: One base separates it from a far larger clone, so it is likely a read error. The chain employs TRDV2 and TRDJ1, with 12 bases identical to TRDD3. CDR3 length equals 19 residues. Germline V gene lookup returns CDR1 GEAIGNYY and CDR2 EKD. The chain's CDR3 is CACDTLNWGILGYTDKPIF. In DNA form, the CDR3 reads TGTGCCTGTGACACGCTAAACTGGGGGATACTGGGGTACACCGATAAACCCATCTTT.

About this clone: It may be a read error: a sequence one base away is much more abundant. The chain employs TRDV2 and TRDJ1; the D gene is possibly TRDD3 (5 bases). The CDR3 runs 14 residues. CDR1 GEAIGNYY and CDR2 EKD come from the germline V gene. The ends were cut back, 0 bases at V and 0 bases at J, with 7 bases in the middle. The CDR3 region has the DNA TGTGCCTGTGACACCTTGGGATACACCGATAAACTCATCTTT. As protein: CACDTLGYTDKLIF.

This chain connects TRDV3 to TRDJ3, with a tentative D call TRDD3 (6 bases). This CDR3 comprises 26 residues. The germline V and J ends were trimmed by 2 bases and 0 bases, with 41 bases remaining between them. Germline CDR1 and CDR2: TVYSNPD and GDNSRS (reference sequence). CDR3 loop: CAFGPGFLLLLPNGLGVSWDTRQMFF. For the CDR3, the DNA is TGTGCCTTTGGCCCCGGGTTCCTTCTCCTGTTACCCAATGGGTTGGGGGTCTCCTGGGACACCCGACAGATGTTTTTC.

Sample share makes this clone large (0.1 to 1%). The rearrangement links TRDV2 to TRDJ1; 9 nucleotides agree with TRDD3. Germline V gene sequence: CDR1 GEAIGNYY, CDR2 EKD. The CDR3 totals 14 residues. V lost 3 bases and J lost 5; bases outside the gene matches: 6. CDR3 loop: CACDPITGGDKLIF. DNA for the CDR3: TGTGCCTGTGACCCTATTACTGGGGGAGATAAACTCATCTTT.

Comments on this clone: A much more abundant neighbour one base away suggests this may be a read error. Other DNA sequences in the sample encode the same CDR3. The J gene is TRDJ3, the V gene TRDV2; 9 bases line up with TRDD3. Germline V gene data show CDR1 as GEAIGNYY and CDR2 as EKD. The CDR3 sequence is 18 residues long. V dropped 2 bases and J dropped 4; count of bases not matched to a gene: 8. CDR3 nucleotide sequence: TGTGCCTGTGACATACTGGGGGAAAGCTCTTGGGACACCCGACAGATGTTTTTC. Its translation: CACDILGESSWDTRQMFF.

This clone is deemed large. The chain combines TRDV2 with TRDJ3; 10 bases align to TRDD3. From germline, CDR1 is GEAIGNYY and CDR2 EKD. CDR3 length: 17 residues. V lost 2 bases and J lost 5; bases outside the gene matches: 5. CDR3 sequence reads: CACDILGDYRDTRQMFF. CDR3 DNA: TGTGCCTGTGACATACTGGGGGATTACCGGGACACCCGACAGATGTTTTTC.

A word on this clone: This clone may be a read error of a much larger clone one base away. The J gene is TRDJ2, the V gene TRDV2; 13 bases map to TRDD3. This CDR3 has 17 residues. From germline, CDR1 is GEAIGNYY and CDR2 EKD. CDR3 in amino acids: CARDTLTGGYGAAQLFF. CDR3 in DNA: TGTGCCCGTGACACTCTTACTGGGGGATACGGAGCAGCACAACTCTTCTTT.

Turning to this clone: This sequence may be a read error, since a much larger clone differs from it by one base. The gene calls are TRDV2 and TRDJ3; D is perhaps TRDD3 (5 bases). Germline V gene data show CDR1 as GEAIGNYY and CDR2 as EKD. V shed 0 bases and J shed 3 bases, with 11 bases lying between them. The CDR3 covers 17 residues. The CDR3 reads CACDTAGRYWDTRQMFF. In DNA form, the CDR3 reads TGTGCCTGTGACACCGCTGGGAGATACTGGGACACCCGACAGATGTTTTTC.

This clone was seen only a few times. The chain links TRDV3 to TRDJ1; TRDD3 matches 10 bases. V was pared by 1 base and J by 0 bases, with 11 bases of the junction left unmatched. The CDR3 is 17 residues long. Germline CDR1 TVYSNPD, CDR2 GDNSRS (reference sequence). This chain's CDR3 is CAFIREYWGINTDKLIF. In DNA, the CDR3 is TGTGCCTTTATAAGGGAGTACTGGGGGATTAACACCGATAAACTCATCTTT.

V gene TRDV2 combines with J gene TRDJ1; 8 nucleotides match TRDD3. Per the germline V gene, CDR1 is GEAIGNYY and CDR2 is EKD. Trimming at V came to 3 bases and at J to 0 bases, leaving 17 bases not matched to a gene. The CDR3 length is 19 residues. The CDR3 DNA follows: TGTGCCTGTGACGGGGTACTGGGGGCCACCTTCTCGTACACCGATAAACTCATCTTT. Translating gives CACDGVLGATFSYTDKLIF.

This clone was observed once. At one end, the junction sequence differs from germline, possibly due to a read error. The sample contains more than one DNA sequence encoding this CDR3. The chain carries TRDV2 and TRDJ1; 10 bases map to TRDD3. Germline V gives CDR1 GEAIGNYY, CDR2 EKD. The length of the CDR3 is 18 residues. For the CDR3, the DNA is TGTGCCTGTGATTCGGTACTGGGGGATGCCCGACACACTGATAAACTCATCTTT. Its translation: CACDSVLGDARHTDKLIF.